A single sample is the source of the 11 T cell receptor beta chains below, sequenced in a study of vaccination and CD4 T cells after COVID-19. What these receptors recognize is not known. Treatment noted: roughly ten-day PBMC culture with coronavirus spike peptide pools or control peptides (ViraFEST assay). Sequencing of DNA taken from cultured CD4+ T cells relied on the Oncomine TCR Beta short-read assay. One entry per CDR3 protein, called by TCRdb with MiXCR from the PCR reads. The table includes 15,000 to 20,000 distinct CDR3 sequences, 20% to 25% detected once. The material sequenced was cultured CD4+ T cells from blood. These receptors all come from a human donor with COVID-19.

This clonotype showed up just a few times. The chain recombines TRBV7-9 with TRBJ2-5; 10 nucleotides align to TRBD2. V shed 5 bases and J 5 bases; nucleotides not matched to a gene: 8. The CDR3 is 15 residues long. From germline, CDR1 is SEHNR and CDR2 FQNEAQ (reference sequence). The CDR3 DNA is TGTGCCAGCAGCGCCTCGGGACTAGCGAGGGAGACCCAGTACTTC. Residues: CASSASGLARETQYF.

The chain recombines TRBV21-1 with TRBJ2-7; the table's TRBD1 call for D was not verified on the DNA. TRBV21-1 is shown as a pseudogene. This CDR3 spans 13 amino acids. The CDR3 loop is CASSSARGWEQYF. DNA for the CDR3: TGTGCCAGCAGCAGCGCACGGGGGTGGGAGCAGTACTTC.

This clonotype occurred a few times. The genes are TRBV6-1 and TRBJ2-1, with D possibly called TRBD1 or TRBD2 (7 bases each). CDR1 is MNHNS, CDR2 SASEGT, per germline. CDR3 size: 11 residues. Trimming left V 8 bases short and J 13 bases short, with 15 bases between. This CDR3 is CASRAGQIQFF. The CDR3 nucleotides are TGTGCCAGCCGAGCGGGACAGATACAGTTCTTC.

This clonotype has only a few counts. The chain recombines TRBV7-2 with TRBJ2-7, with 8 positions matching TRBD1. The V gene's germline CDR1 is SGHTA and CDR2 FQGNSA. The V and J ends lost 1 base and 4 bases, in that order; junction bases with no gene match: 6. This CDR3 spans 15 amino acids. As DNA, the CDR3 is TGTGCCAGCAGCTTAGGTGGGCAGGGGGCTTACGAGCAGTACTTC. Amino acids: CASSLGGQGAYEQYF. Based on the CDR3 plus reference TRBV7-2 and TRBJ2-7, the full variable domain is GAGVSQSPSNKVTEKGKDVELRCDPISGHTALYWYRQSLGQGLEFLIYFQGNSAPDKSGLPSDRFSAERTGGSVSTLTIQRTQQEDSAVYLCASSLGGQGAYEQYFGPGTRLTVT.

This chain connects TRBV11-2 to TRBJ1-1, with D perhaps TRBD1 (6 bases). The CDR3 consists of 15 residues. Trimming stripped 1 base from V and 5 bases from J, with 14 bases between. The germline V gene has CDR1 SGHAT and CDR2 FQNNGV. CDR3 coding DNA: TGTGCCAGCAGCTTAGGGGGAAGGACAGAGACTGAAGCTTTCTTT. Translation gives CASSLGGRTETEAFF. Full variable domain (outside the CDR3, taken from reference TRBV11-2 and TRBJ1-1): EAGVAQSPRYKIIEKRQSVAFWCNPISGHATLYWYQQILGQGPKLLIQFQNNGVVDDSQLPKDRFSAERLKGVDSTLKIQPAKLEDSAVYLCASSLGGRTETEAFFGQGTRLTVV.

The chain uses TRBV11-3 and TRBJ2-7; TRBD2 aligns across 11 bases. Per germline, CDR1 SGHNT and CDR2 YENEEA. V was clipped by 3 bases and J by 1 base; unmatched bases: 2. CDR3 length equals 15 residues. The CDR3 DNA is TGTGCCAGCAGCTTCGCTAGCGGGGGGTCCTACGAGCAGTACTTC. It is translated as CASSFASGGSYEQYF.

The chain combines TRBV21-1 with TRBJ1-6. TRBV21-1 is given as a pseudogene. The CDR3 extends over 15 amino acids. The CDR3 sequence is CASSKGGGNNSPLHF. In DNA form, the CDR3 reads TGTGCCAGCAGCAAAGGGGGAGGGAATAATTCACCCCTCCACTTT.

This clonotype was seen a handful of times. The chain employs TRBV7-9 and TRBJ1-2; D unresolved. V was clipped by 5 bases and J by 3 bases, with 7 bases between them. The germline gives CDR1 SEHNR, CDR2 FQNEAQ (reference sequence). The CDR3 has 12 residues. Written as DNA, the CDR3 is TGTGCCAGCAGCCGAAACCACTATGGCTACACCTTC. Protein product: CASSRNHYGYTF. Looking up the rest from reference TRBV7-9 and TRBJ1-2 gives the full variable domain: DTGVSQNPRHKITKRGQNVTFRCDPISEHNRLYWYRQTLGQGPEFLTYFQNEAQLEKSRLLSDRFSAERPKGSFSTLEIQRTEQGDSAMYLCASSRNHYGYTFGSGTRLTVV.

This chain uses TRBV6-1 with TRBJ1-2, with D perhaps matching TRBD1 (6 bases). The CDR3 has 12 amino acids. Trimming cost V 5 bases and J 7 bases, with 11 bases left between them. The V gene's germline CDR1 is MNHNS and CDR2 SASEGT. The CDR3 spells CASSKQGRGYTF. CDR3 nucleotides: TGTGCCAGCAGTAAACAGGGACGTGGCTACACCTTC.

This clonotype was detected once. V gene TRBV12-3 or TRBV12-4 combines with J gene TRBJ2-7, with 9 bases lining up with TRBD1. This CDR3 contains 12 residues. V was pared by 5 bases and J by 6 bases, with 2 bases of the junction left unmatched. CDR3 DNA sequence: TGTGCCAGCAGTCGGACAGGGGTCGAGCAGTACTTC. Translation gives CASSRTGVEQYF.

This clonotype has more than one count but fewer than ten. The chain is built from TRBV10-3 and TRBJ2-5, with D possibly called TRBD1 or TRBD2 (5 bases each). V lost 3 bases to trimming and J lost 3 bases, with 14 bases between them. Per the germline V gene, CDR1 is ENHRY and CDR2 is SYGVKD. The CDR3 spans 15 residues. The DNA for the CDR3 is TGTGCCATCAGTGACGGGAAGGGGCCGAAAGAGACCCAGTACTTC. Protein product: CAISDGKGPKETQYF.